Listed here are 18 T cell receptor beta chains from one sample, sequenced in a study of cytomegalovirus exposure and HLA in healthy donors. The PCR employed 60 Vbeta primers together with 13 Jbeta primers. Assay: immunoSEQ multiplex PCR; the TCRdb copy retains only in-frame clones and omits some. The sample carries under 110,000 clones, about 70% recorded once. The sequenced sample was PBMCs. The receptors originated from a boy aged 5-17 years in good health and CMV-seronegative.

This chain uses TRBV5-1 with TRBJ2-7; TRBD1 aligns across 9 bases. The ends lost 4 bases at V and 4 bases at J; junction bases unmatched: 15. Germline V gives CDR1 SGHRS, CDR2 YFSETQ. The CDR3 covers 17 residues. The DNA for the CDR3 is TGCGCCAGCAGCCAAAAAATACAGGGGGCGCTAATATACGAGCAGTACTTC. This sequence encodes CASSQKIQGALIYEQYF.

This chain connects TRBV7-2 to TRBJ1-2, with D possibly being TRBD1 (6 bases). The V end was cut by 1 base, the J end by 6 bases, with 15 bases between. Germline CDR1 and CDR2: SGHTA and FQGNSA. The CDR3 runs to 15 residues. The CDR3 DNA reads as TGTGCCAGCAGCTTAGTTGGGGGGGCTTCCCATGGCTACACCTTC. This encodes CASSLVGGASHGYTF.

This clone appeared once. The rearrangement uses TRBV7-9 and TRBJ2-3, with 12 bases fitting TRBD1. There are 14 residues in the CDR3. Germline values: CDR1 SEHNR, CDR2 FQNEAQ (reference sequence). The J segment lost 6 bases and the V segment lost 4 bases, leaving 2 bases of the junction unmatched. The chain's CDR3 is CASSSGQGADTQYF. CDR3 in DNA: TGTGCCAGCAGCTCGGGACAGGGGGCCGATACGCAGTATTTT.

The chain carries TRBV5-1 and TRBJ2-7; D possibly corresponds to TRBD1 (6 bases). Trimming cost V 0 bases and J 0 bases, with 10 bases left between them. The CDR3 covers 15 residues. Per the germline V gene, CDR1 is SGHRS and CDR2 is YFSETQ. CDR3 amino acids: CASSLAMDSSYEQYF. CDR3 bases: TGCGCCAGCAGCTTGGCTATGGACAGCTCCTACGAGCAGTACTTC. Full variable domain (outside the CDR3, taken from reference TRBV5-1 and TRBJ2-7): KAGVTQTPRYLIKTRGQQVTLSCSPISGHRSVSWYQQTPGQGLQFLFEYFSETQRNKGNFPGRFSGRQFSNSRSEMNVSTLELGDSALYLCASSLAMDSSYEQYFGPGTRLTVT.

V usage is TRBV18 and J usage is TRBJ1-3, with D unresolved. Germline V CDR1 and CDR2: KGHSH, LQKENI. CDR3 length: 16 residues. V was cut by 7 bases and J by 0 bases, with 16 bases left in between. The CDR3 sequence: CASLPRRVVSGNTIYF. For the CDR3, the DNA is TGTGCCAGCTTACCTAGGCGGGTCGTCTCTGGAAACACCATATATTTT.

The CDR3: CASSISRGETQYF. CDR3 coding DNA: TGTGCCAGTAGTATTAGTCGGGGAGAGACCCAGTACTTC. This chain links TRBV19 with TRBJ2-5; possibly TRBD2 for D (5 bases). Germline CDR1 LNHDA, CDR2 SQIVND (reference sequence). The CDR3 is 13 amino acids. V lost 3 bases and J 4 bases, leaving 9 bases between the germline ends.

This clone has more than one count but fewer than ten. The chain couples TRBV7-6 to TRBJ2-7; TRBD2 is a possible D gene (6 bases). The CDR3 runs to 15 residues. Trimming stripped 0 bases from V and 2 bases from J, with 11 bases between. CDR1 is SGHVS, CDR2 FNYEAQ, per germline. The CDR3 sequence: CASSLALGGAYEQYF. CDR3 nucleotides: TGTGCCAGCAGCTTAGCGCTGGGGGGAGCCTACGAGCAGTACTTC.

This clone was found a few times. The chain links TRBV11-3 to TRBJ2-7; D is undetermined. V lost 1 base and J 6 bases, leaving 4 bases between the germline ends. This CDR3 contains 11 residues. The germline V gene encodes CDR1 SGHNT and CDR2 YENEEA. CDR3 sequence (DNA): TGTGCCAGCAGCTTAGGGCTCGAGCAGTACTTC. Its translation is CASSLGLEQYF.

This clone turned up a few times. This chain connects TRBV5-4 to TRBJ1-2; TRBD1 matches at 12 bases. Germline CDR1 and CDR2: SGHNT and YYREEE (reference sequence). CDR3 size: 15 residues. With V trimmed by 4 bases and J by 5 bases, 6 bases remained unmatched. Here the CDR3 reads CASSPGQGASYGYTF. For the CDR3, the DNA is TGTGCCAGCAGCCCGGGACAGGGGGCCTCTTATGGCTACACCTTC.

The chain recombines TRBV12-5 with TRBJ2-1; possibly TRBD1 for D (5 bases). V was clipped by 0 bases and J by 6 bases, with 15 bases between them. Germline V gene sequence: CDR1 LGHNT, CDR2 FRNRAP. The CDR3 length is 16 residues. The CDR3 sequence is CASGLVVGQGFNEQFF. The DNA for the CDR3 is TGTGCTAGTGGTTTGGTAGTGGGGCAGGGATTCAATGAGCAGTTCTTC.

The CDR3 region is CASRFLGLLGYTF. CDR3 bases: TGTGCCAGCAGGTTCCTTGGTCTATTGGGCTACACCTTC. The chain joins TRBV2 to TRBJ1-2; D gene uncertain. Trimming stripped 6 bases from V and 8 bases from J, with 16 bases between. CDR1 SNHLY and CDR2 FYNNEI come from the germline V gene. The CDR3 totals 13 residues.

The CDR3 sequence is CASSLGTGNYEQYF. In DNA form, the CDR3 reads TGTGCCAGCAGCCTTGGGACAGGGAACTACGAGCAGTACTTC. The J gene is TRBJ2-7, the V gene TRBV5-6; 9 nucleotides line up with TRBD1. The CDR3 covers 14 residues. CDR1 is SGHDT, CDR2 YYEEEE, per germline. V was pared by 4 bases and J by 3 bases, with 5 bases of the junction left unmatched.

The CDR3 DNA reads TGTGCCAGTAGTATTCGACTAGCGGGAGTTGCGGGGAATGAGCAGTTCTTC. Its protein product is CASSIRLAGVAGNEQFF. This chain joins TRBV19 and TRBJ2-1, with 12 bases fitting TRBD2. The CDR3 is 17 amino acids. Germline V gene data show CDR1 as LNHDA and CDR2 as SQIVND (reference sequence). Trimming cost V 3 bases and J 7 bases; bases outside gene matches: 10.

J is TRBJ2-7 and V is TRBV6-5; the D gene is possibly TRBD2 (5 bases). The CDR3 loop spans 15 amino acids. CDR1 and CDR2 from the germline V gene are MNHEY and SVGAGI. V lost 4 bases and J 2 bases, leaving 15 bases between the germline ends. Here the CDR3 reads CASSSPPGGTYEQYF. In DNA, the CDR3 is TGTGCCAGCAGTTCCCCCCCAGGAGGAACCTACGAGCAGTACTTC.

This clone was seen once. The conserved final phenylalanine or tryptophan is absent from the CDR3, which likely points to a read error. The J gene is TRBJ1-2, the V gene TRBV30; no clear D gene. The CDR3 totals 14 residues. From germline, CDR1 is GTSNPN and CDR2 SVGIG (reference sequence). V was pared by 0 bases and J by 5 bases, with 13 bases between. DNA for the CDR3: TGTGCCTGGAGTGTCGCGGGGTCCCTGTATGGCTACACCGTC. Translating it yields CAWSVAGSLYGYTV.

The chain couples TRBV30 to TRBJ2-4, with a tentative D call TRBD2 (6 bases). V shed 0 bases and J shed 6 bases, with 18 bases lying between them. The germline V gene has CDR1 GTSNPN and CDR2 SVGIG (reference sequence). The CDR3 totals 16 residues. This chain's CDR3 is CAWSVWSGQGGNIQYF. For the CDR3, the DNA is TGTGCCTGGAGTGTATGGAGTGGGCAGGGAGGAAACATTCAGTACTTC.

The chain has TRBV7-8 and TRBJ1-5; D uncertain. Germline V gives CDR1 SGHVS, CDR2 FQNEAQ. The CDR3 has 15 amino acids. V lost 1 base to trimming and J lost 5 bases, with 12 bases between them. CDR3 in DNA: TGTGCCAGCAGCTTAGACGGTGGACTCGATCAGCCCCAGCATTTT. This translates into CASSLDGGLDQPQHF.

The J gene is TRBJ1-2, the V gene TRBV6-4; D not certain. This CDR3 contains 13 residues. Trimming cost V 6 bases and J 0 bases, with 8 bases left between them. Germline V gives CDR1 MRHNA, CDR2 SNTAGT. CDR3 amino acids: CASREGPNYGYTF. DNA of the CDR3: TGTGCCAGCAGAGAGGGCCCTAACTATGGCTACACCTTC.